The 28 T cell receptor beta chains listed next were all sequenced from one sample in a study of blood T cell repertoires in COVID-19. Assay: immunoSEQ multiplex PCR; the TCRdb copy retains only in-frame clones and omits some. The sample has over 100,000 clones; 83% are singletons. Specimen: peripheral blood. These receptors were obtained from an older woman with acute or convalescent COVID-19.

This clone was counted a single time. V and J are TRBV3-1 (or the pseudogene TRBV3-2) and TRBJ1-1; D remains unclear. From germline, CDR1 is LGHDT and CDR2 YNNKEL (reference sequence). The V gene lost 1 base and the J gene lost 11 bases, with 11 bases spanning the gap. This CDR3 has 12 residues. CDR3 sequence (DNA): TGTGCCAGCAGCCAAGGGTGGAGGTACGCTTTCTTT. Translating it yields CASSQGWRYAFF.

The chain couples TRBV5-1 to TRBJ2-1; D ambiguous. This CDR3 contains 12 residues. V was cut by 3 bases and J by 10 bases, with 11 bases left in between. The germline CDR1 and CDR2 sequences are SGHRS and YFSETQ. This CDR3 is CASSSLNSEQFF. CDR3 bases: TGCGCCAGCAGCTCCCTAAACAGCGAGCAGTTCTTC.

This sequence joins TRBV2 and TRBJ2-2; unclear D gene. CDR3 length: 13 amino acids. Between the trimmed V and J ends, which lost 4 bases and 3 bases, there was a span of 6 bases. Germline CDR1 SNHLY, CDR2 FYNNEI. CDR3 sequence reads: CASSGQDTGELFF. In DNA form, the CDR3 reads TGTGCCAGCAGTGGGCAGGACACCGGGGAGCTGTTTTTT.

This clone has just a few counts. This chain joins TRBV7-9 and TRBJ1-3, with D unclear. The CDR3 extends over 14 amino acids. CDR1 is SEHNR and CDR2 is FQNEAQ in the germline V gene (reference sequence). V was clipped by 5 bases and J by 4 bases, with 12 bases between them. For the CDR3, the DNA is TGTGCCAGCAGCGAGGCACGGCAGGGAAACACCATATATTTT. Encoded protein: CASSEARQGNTIYF.

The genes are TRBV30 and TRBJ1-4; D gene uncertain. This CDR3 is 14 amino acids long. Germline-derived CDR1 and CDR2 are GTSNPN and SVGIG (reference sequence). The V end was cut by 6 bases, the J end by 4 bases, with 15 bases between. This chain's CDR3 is CACNTVLGNEKLFF. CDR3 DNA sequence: TGTGCCTGTAATACGGTCCTCGGTAATGAAAAACTGTTTTTT.

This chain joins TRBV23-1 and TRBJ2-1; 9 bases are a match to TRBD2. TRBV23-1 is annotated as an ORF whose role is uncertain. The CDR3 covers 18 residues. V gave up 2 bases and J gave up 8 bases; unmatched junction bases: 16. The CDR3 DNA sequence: TGCGCCAGCAGTCAAAATCTGTGGCGGGAGGGCTCCATCTATGAGCAGTTCTTC. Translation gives CASSQNLWREGSIYEQFF.

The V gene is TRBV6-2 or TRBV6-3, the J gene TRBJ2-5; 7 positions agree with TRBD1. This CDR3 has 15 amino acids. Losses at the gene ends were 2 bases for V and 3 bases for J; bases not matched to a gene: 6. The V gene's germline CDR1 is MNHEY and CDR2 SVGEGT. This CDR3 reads CASSYAGTAKETQYF. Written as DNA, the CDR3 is TGTGCCAGCAGTTACGCAGGGACAGCAAAAGAGACCCAGTACTTC.

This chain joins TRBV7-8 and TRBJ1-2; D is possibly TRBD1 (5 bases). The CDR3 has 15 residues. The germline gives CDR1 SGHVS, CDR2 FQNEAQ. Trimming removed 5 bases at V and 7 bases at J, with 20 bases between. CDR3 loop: CASSRDGVSQGGYTF. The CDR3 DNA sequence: TGTGCCAGCAGCCGGGATGGAGTCAGTCAGGGTGGCTACACCTTC.

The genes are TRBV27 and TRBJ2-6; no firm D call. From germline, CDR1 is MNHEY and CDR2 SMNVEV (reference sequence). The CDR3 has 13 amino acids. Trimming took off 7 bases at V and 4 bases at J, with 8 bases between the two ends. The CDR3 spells CASTWAGANVLTF. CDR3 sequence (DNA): TGTGCCAGCACCTGGGCCGGGGCCAACGTCCTGACTTTC.

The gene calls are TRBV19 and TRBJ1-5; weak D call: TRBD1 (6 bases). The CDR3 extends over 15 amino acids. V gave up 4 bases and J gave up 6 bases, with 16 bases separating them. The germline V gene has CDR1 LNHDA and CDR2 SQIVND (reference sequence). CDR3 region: CASSTESTGIQPQHF. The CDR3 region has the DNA TGTGCCAGTAGTACGGAATCAACAGGGATTCAGCCCCAGCATTTT.

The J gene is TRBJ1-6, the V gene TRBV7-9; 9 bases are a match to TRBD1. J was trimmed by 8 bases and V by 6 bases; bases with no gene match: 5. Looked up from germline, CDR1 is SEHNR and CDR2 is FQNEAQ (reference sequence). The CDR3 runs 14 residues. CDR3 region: CASRSGTGYSPLHF. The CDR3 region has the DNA TGTGCCAGCAGATCCGGGACAGGGTATTCACCCCTCCACTTT.

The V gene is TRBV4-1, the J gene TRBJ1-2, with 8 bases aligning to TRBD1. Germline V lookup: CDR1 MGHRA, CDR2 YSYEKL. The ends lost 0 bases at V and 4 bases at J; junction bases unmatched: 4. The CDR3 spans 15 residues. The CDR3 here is CASSQDRQGAYGYTF. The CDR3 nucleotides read TGCGCCAGCAGCCAAGATAGGCAGGGGGCCTATGGCTACACCTTC.

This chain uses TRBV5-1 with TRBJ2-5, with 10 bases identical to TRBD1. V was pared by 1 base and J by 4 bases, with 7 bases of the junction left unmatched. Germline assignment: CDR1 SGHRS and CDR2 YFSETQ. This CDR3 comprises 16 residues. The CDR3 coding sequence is TGCGCCAGCAGCTTGTTTGACAGGGGGCGAGGAGAGACCCAGTACTTC. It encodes CASSLFDRGRGETQYF.

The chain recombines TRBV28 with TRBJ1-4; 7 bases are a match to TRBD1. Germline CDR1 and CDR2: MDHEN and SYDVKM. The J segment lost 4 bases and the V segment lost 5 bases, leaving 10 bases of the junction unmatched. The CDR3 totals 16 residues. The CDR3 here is CASSPSDRVGNEKLFF. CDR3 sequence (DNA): TGTGCCAGCAGTCCGTCTGACAGGGTCGGTAATGAAAAACTGTTTTTT.

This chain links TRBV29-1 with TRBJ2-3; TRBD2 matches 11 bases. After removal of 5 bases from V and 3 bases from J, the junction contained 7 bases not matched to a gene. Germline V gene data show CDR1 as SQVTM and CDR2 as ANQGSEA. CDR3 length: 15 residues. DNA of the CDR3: TGCAGCGTTCTCCTAGCGGGGGGTTCTACAGATACGCAGTATTTT. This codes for CSVLLAGGSTDTQYF.

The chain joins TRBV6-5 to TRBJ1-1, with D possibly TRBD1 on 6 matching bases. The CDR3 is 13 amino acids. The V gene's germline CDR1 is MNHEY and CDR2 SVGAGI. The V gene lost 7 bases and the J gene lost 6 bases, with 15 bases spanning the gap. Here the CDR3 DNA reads TGTGCCAGCAATCGGGGGGGCTTTTCTGAAGCTTTCTTT. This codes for CASNRGGFSEAFF.

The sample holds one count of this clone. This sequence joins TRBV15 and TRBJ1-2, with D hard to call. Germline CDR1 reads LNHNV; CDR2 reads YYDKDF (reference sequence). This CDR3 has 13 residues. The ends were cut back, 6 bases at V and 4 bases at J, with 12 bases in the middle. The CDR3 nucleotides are TGTGCCACCAGAAGGACGGCGGGCTATGGCTACACCTTC. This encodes CATRRTAGYGYTF.

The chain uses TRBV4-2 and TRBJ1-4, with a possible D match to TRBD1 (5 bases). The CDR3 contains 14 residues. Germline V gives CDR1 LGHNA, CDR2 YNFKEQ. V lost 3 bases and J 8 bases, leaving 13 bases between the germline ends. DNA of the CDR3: TGTGCCAGCAGCCAGGAGGGGCAAGACGAAAAACTGTTTTTT. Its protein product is CASSQEGQDEKLFF.

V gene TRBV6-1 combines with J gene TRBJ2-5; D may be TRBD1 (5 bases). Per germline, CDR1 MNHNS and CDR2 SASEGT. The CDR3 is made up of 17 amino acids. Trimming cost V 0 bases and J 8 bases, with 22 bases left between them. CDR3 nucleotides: TGTGCCAGCAGTGAAGCGCAGCTTAGGGGATTTGGAGAAACCCAGTACTTC. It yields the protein CASSEAQLRGFGETQYF.

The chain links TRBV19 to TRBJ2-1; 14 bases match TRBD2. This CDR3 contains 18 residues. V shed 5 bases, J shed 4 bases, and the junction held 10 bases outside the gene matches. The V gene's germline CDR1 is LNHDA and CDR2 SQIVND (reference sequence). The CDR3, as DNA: TGTGCCAGTAGTGCCGGGACTAGCGGGAGCCCCGGTTACAATGAGCAGTTCTTC. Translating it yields CASSAGTSGSPGYNEQFF.

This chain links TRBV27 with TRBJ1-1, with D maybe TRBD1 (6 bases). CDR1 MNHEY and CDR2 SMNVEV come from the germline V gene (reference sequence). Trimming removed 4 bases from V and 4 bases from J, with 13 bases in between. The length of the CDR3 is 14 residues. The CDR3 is CASSSPQGSTEAFF. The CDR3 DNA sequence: TGTGCCAGCAGTTCACCACAGGGAAGCACTGAAGCTTTCTTT.

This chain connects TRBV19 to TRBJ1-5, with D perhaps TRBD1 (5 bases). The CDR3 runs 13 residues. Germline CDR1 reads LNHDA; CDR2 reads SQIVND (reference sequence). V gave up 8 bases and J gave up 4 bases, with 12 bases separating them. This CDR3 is CASGQGRNQPQHF. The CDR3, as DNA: TGTGCCAGTGGCCAGGGAAGGAATCAGCCCCAGCATTTT.

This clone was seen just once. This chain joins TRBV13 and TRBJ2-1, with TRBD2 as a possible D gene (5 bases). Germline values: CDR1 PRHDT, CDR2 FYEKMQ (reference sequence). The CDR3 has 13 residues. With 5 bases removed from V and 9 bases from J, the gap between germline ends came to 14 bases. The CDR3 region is CASSRGSWGEQFF. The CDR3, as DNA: TGTGCCAGCAGCCGTGGGAGCTGGGGTGAGCAGTTCTTC.

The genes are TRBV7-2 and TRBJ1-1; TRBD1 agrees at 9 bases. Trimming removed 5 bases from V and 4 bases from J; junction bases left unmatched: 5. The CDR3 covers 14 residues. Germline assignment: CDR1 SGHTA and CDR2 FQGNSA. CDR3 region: CASSVDRGSTEAFF. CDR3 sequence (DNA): TGTGCCAGCAGCGTAGACAGGGGGAGCACTGAAGCTTTCTTT.

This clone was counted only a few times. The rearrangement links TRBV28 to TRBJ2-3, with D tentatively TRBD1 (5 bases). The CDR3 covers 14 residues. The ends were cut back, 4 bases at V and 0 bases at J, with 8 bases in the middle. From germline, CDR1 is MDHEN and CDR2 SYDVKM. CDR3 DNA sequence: TGTGCCAGCAGTTGGTCAGGGAGCACAGATACGCAGTATTTT. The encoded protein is CASSWSGSTDTQYF.

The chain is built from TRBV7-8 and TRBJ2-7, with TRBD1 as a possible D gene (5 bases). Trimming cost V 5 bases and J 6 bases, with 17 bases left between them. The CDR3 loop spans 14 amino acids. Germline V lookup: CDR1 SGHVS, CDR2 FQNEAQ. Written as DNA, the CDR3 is TGTGCCAGCAGCATAGGACATCATCGGTCCGAGCAGTACTTC. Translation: CASSIGHHRSEQYF.

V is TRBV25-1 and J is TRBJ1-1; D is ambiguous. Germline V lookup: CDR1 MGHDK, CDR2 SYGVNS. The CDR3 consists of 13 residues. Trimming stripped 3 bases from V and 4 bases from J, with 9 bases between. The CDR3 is CASSDGGITEAFF. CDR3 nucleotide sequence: TGTGCCAGCAGTGACGGAGGGATCACTGAAGCTTTCTTT.

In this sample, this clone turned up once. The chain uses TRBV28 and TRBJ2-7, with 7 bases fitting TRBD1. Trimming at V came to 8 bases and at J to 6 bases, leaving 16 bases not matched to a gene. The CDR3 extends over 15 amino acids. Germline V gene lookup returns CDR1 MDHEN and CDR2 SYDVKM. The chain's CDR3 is CASVASFGTALEQYF. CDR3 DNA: TGTGCCAGCGTGGCTTCCTTCGGGACAGCCCTCGAGCAGTACTTC.